This T cell receptor (beta chain) was sequenced for a study of CD4 T cells in relation to SARS-CoV-2 and coronaviruses. About the study: After roughly 9 days of antigen culture, PBMC TCR beta CDR3s were sequenced. The restricting HLA molecule for shared crossreactive spike epitopes was mapped.

The V and J ends lost 6 bases and 8 bases, in that order; junction bases with no gene match: 8. The CDR3 has 13 amino acids. This clone occurred once. Its antigen is as yet unknown. Before the COVID-19 pandemic, during about 2011-2019, CD4+ T cells were taken from unexposed donors. Isolation of CD4+ T cells took place after approximately eleven days in culture. Fresh IL-2 medium replaced half the medium on days 3 and 7. Profiling relied on immunoSEQ multiplex PCR, and the TCRdb table lists in-frame clones only, not all of them. This table has about 26,000 clones, more than 75% appearing once. The V call is TRBV12-3 or TRBV12-4, the J call TRBJ2-3, with 7 nucleotides matching TRBD1. This sequence was found in a human donor in good health. The sequenced sample was CD4+ T cells from PBMCs, cultured in vitro. DNA of the CDR3: TGTGCCAGCAGCTGGAACCGGGACAGTACGCAGTATTTT. Translating it yields CASSWNRDSTQYF.